A selection of T cell receptor beta chains follows, all from one sample in a study of beta chain features in type 1 diabetes. Assay: immunoSEQ multiplex PCR; the TCRdb copy retains only in-frame clones and omits some. This table has over 150,000 clones, about 9.4% appearing once. The sequencing input was central memory CD4+ T cells from blood. The receptors come from a man aged 25 to 40 with type 1 diabetes. The CDR3 runs from the conserved cysteine through the conserved F or W. The order of the fields is D gene, J gene, V gene, clone size, CDR3 DNA, CDR3 protein. A D gene is named only where the DNA matches it firmly. Rows give clone size only sometimes, using once, few, many, or a class for an expanded clone.

D: -; J: TRBJ2-7; V: TRBV11-1; size: -; DNA: TGTGCCAGCAGCTTAGATCGGACAGCCTACGAGCAGTACTTC; CDR3: CASSLDRTAYEQYF
D: -; J: TRBJ2-6; V: TRBV5-4; size: -; DNA: TGTGCCAGCAGCCTCGCAGGGCTTGGGGCCAACGTCCTGACTTTC; CDR3: CASSLAGLGANVLTF
D: TRBD2; J: TRBJ2-3; V: TRBV4-1; size: -; DNA: TGCGCCAGCAGCCTAATGAGCGGGGAAAGCACAGATACGCAGTATTTT; CDR3: CASSLMSGESTDTQYF
D: -; J: TRBJ2-3; V: TRBV29-1; size: -; DNA: TGCAGCGTTGGGGGCCTTCCCCCGGCAGATACGCAGTATTTT; CDR3: CSVGGLPPADTQYF
D: -; J: TRBJ2-5; V: TRBV5-6; size: once; DNA: TGTGCCAGCAGCTTTAGCGGAGTTGGAGGGGAGACCCAGTACTTC; CDR3: CASSFSGVGGETQYF
D: TRBD2; J: TRBJ2-7; V: TRBV28; size: -; DNA: TGTGCCAGCAGTTTACCCGGGACTAGCGGGAGTACCGTCCACGAGCAGTACTTC; CDR3: CASSLPGTSGSTVHEQYF
D: TRBD1; J: TRBJ2-2; V: TRBV28; size: -; DNA: TGTGCCAGCAGTTTAACGGGACAGGGGAACACCGGGGAGCTGTTTTTT; CDR3: CASSLTGQGNTGELFF
D: -; J: TRBJ1-1; V: TRBV28; size: few; DNA: TGTGCCACTGGCGGCCGGTTGAACACTGAAGCTTTCTTT; CDR3: CATGGRLNTEAFF
D: TRBD1; J: TRBJ2-1; V: TRBV19; size: -; DNA: TGTGCCAGTAGTCCCGGACAGGGGGGGCATGAGCAGTTCTTC; CDR3: CASSPGQGGHEQFF
D: TRBD1; J: TRBJ1-1; V: TRBV7-9; size: few; DNA: TGTGCCAGCAGCTGGACAGGGTTGAACACTGAAGCTTTCTTT; CDR3: CASSWTGLNTEAFF
D: -; J: TRBJ2-7; V: TRBV2; size: -; DNA: TGTGCCAGCAGTGAAGAACCAGGGGACTACGAGCAGTACTTC; CDR3: CASSEEPGDYEQYF
D: -; J: TRBJ1-1; V: TRBV19; size: -; DNA: TGTGCCAGCAACCATGGGGAGGGGAACACTGAAGCTTTCTTT; CDR3: CASNHGEGNTEAFF
D: -; J: TRBJ2-1; V: TRBV5-1; size: -; DNA: TGCGCCAGCAGCTTGGCGTGGGCTTCAGATGTAAATGAGCAGTTCTTC; CDR3: CASSLAWASDVNEQFF
D: -; J: TRBJ1-5; V: TRBV19; size: -; DNA: TGTGCCAGTAGTACGGGGGAATATAGCAATCAGCCCCAGCATTTT; CDR3: CASSTGEYSNQPQHF
D: -; J: TRBJ2-7; V: TRBV28; size: -; DNA: TGTGCCAGCGAGCCGACATTCGCAGGGGTACGGAGGGAGCAGTACTTC; CDR3: CASEPTFAGVRREQYF
D: -; J: TRBJ1-5; V: TRBV21-1; size: -; DNA: TGTGCCAGCAGCAAAGGACCCGGACGGACAGGGATAGGCCAGCCCCAGCATTTT; CDR3: CASSKGPGRTGIGQPQHF
D: -; J: TRBJ1-2; V: TRBV30; size: -; DNA: TGTGCCTGGAGTCCCGGGGGGGTTGGCTACACCTTC; CDR3: CAWSPGGVGYTF
D: -; J: TRBJ2-5; V: TRBV7-3; size: -; DNA: TGTGCCAGCAGCCAGGATGCGCAAGAGACCCAGTACTTC; CDR3: CASSQDAQETQYF
D: -; J: TRBJ2-2; V: TRBV19; size: few; DNA: TGTGCCAGTAACCCTGGGCGGGGGAACACCGGGGAGCTGTTTTTT; CDR3: CASNPGRGNTGELFF
D: TRBD1; J: TRBJ2-3; V: TRBV7-3; size: -; DNA: TGTGCCAGCAGCCGAACGGGACAGGGTGGTGGTACGCAGTATTTT; CDR3: CASSRTGQGGGTQYF
D: -; J: TRBJ2-2; V: TRBV1; size: -; DNA: TGCACCAGCACCACGGGGACAGGGGTGGGAACCGGGGAGCTGTTTTTT; CDR3: CTSTTGTGVGTGELFF
D: -; J: TRBJ1-2; V: TRBV13; size: -; DNA: TGTGCCAGCAGCTCCCCTGACTCGTTTGACTATGGCTACACCTTC; CDR3: CASSSPDSFDYGYTF
D: -; J: TRBJ1-1; V: TRBV29-1; size: few; DNA: TGCAGCGTTGGAATAGGTTTTGTGGGGGCCACTGAAGCTTTCTTT; CDR3: CSVGIGFVGATEAFF
D: -; J: TRBJ2-1; V: TRBV9; size: -; DNA: TGTGCCAGCAGCGAGGGTAGCGGATCTTCCAATGAGCAGTTCTTC; CDR3: CASSEGSGSSNEQFF
D: -; J: TRBJ1-2; V: TRBV5-6; size: -; DNA: TGTGCCAGCAGCACGGATCAGGGCGGCTATGGCTACACCTTC; CDR3: CASSTDQGGYGYTF
D: -; J: TRBJ1-4; V: TRBV29-1; size: few; DNA: TGCAGCGTGATACAGGATGCAACTAATGAAAAACTGTTTTTT; CDR3: CSVIQDATNEKLFF
D: -; J: TRBJ2-7; V: TRBV21-1; size: -; DNA: TGTGCCAGCAGCAAATCGCTAGCGGGAGAGGTCTGGTACGAGCAGTACTTC; CDR3: CASSKSLAGEVWYEQYF
D: -; J: TRBJ2-3; V: TRBV12-2; size: few; DNA: TGTGCAAGTCGCTTTAGAAGGGGGCGGGAGGGAGGCACAGATACGCAGTATTTT; CDR3: CASRFRRGREGGTDTQYF
D: TRBD1; J: TRBJ1-1; V: TRBV5-6; size: -; DNA: TGTGCCAGCAGCTTATTACAGGGGACTGAAGCTTTCTTT; CDR3: CASSLLQGTEAFF
D: -; J: TRBJ2-7; V: TRBV11-1; size: -; DNA: TGTGCCAGCAGTCCCCCAAGGAGAAGGGAGCAGTACTTC; CDR3: CASSPPRRREQYF
D: TRBD2; J: TRBJ2-2; V: TRBV19; size: -; DNA: TGTGCCAGTAGTAGAACTAGCGGGAGGGGGAACACCGGGGAGCTGTTTTTT; CDR3: CASSRTSGRGNTGELFF
D: -; J: TRBJ1-5; V: TRBV5-4; size: -; DNA: TGTGCCAGCAGCCAAGGGAGAGAGGAGTACAATCAGCCCCAGCATTTT; CDR3: CASSQGREEYNQPQHF
D: TRBD1; J: TRBJ1-2; V: TRBV19; size: -; DNA: TGTGCCAGCACAAACGACAGGGGATATGGCTACACCTTC; CDR3: CASTNDRGYGYTF
D: -; J: TRBJ2-3; V: TRBV6-5; size: -; DNA: TGTGCCAGCAGTTATGGAGCAGCACGCACAGATACGCAGTATTTT; CDR3: CASSYGAARTDTQYF
D: TRBD1; J: TRBJ2-1; V: TRBV7-3; size: few; DNA: TGTGCCAGCAGCTTAGGACAGGGAACGTACAATGAGCAGTTCTTC; CDR3: CASSLGQGTYNEQFF
D: -; J: TRBJ2-5; V: TRBV5-1; size: -; DNA: TGCGCCAGCAGCTTTGAGGTAGCAGAGACCCAGTACTTC; CDR3: CASSFEVAETQYF
D: TRBD2; J: TRBJ2-2; V: TRBV7-3; size: -; DNA: TGTGCCAGCAGCCCGCCGGGGGGGAACACCGGGGAGCTGTTTTTT; CDR3: CASSPPGGNTGELFF
D: -; J: TRBJ2-6; V: TRBV5-6; size: -; DNA: TGTGCCAGCAGCTTGGTTGGAACTACTCTAACTGCGGTCCTGACTTTC; CDR3: CASSLVGTTLTAVLTF
D: -; J: TRBJ1-1; V: TRBV6-5; size: -; DNA: TGTGCCAGCACTTATGGTCCCGGGGTCAACACTGAAGCTTTCTTT; CDR3: CASTYGPGVNTEAFF
D: TRBD1; J: TRBJ2-1; V: TRBV5-1; size: few; DNA: TGCGCCAGCAGCTTGTCCCGGGACAGGGCCCACAATGAGCAGTTCTTC; CDR3: CASSLSRDRAHNEQFF
D: -; J: TRBJ1-5; V: TRBV28; size: -; DNA: TGTGCCAGCAACCCGGGACAAAGTCGACAGCCCCAGCATTTT; CDR3: CASNPGQSRQPQHF
D: -; J: TRBJ2-6; V: TRBV28; size: -; DNA: TGTGCCAGCAGCTCACTAGCTAGAGGGGCCAACGTCCTGACTTTC; CDR3: CASSSLARGANVLTF
D: -; J: TRBJ1-2; V: TRBV19; size: few; DNA: TGTGCCACTAGACCTCAGGGAAATGTTTATGGCTACACCTTC; CDR3: CATRPQGNVYGYTF
D: TRBD1; J: TRBJ2-3; V: TRBV5-4; size: -; DNA: TGTGCCAGCAGCCCCCGGGACAGGGTCACAGATACGCAGTATTTT; CDR3: CASSPRDRVTDTQYF
D: -; J: TRBJ2-7; V: TRBV30; size: -; DNA: TGTGCCTGTATACCCCGGGGGAGTTTCTACGAGCAGTACTTC; CDR3: CACIPRGSFYEQYF